This TCR beta chain was sequenced for a study of blood T cell repertoires in COVID-19. Study summary: The samples span acute and convalescent COVID-19 from the United States, Italy and Spain. Sources were T cells, B-cell-depleted T cells, or PBMCs; the material itself was cDNA or gDNA.

As processed by the authors: Nucleated cell counts were estimated from reference gene primer amplification. The table came from immunoSEQ multiplex PCR; TCRdb's copy has only in-frame clones and leaves some out. From that table come the V and J calls and clone size; the DNA was used to work out D and trimming. The table includes nearly 200,000 clones, around nine tenths detected once. After removal of 10 bases from V and 0 bases from J, the junction contained 13 bases not matched to a gene. The CDR3 spans 18 residues. Germline V lookup: CDR1 LNHDA, CDR2 SQIVND (reference sequence). This clone was picked up a small number of times.

This rearrangement joins TRBV19 to TRBJ1-4; 11 bases fit TRBD1. This sequence was found in a woman aged 40-49 years who had recovered from COVID-19. The source material was peripheral blood. The CDR3 here is CATSPDRGLASTNEKLFF. CDR3 nucleotide sequence: TGTGCCACCTCTCCGGACAGGGGGCTTGCTTCAACTAATGAAAAACTGTTTTTT. The full variable domain, completed using reference TRBV19 and TRBJ1-4, is DGGITQSPKYLFRKEGQNVTLSCEQNLNHDAMYWYRQDPGQGLRLIYYSQIVNDFQKGDIAEGYSVSREKKESFPLTVTSAQKNPTAFYLCATSPDRGLASTNEKLFFGSGTQLSVL.